This T cell receptor beta chain was recovered during a study of T cell repertoires in cytomegalovirus infection. Overall study: Public TCR beta signatures indicated both CMV infection and matching HLA type.

Germline CDR1 reads DFQATT; CDR2 reads SNEGSKA (reference sequence). Deletions cut 2 bases from V and 5 bases from J, with 10 bases between. This CDR3 comprises 14 residues. From the reads, TCRdb called clonotypes with MiXCR, one entry per CDR3 protein. The sample yields 350,000 to 500,000 distinct CDR3 sequences, approximately 33% seen once. The gene calls are TRBV20-1 and TRBJ1-6, with D unresolved. The TCR was taken from a human donor in good health (CMV status not recorded). Some clones in this sample may be carry-over from other donors' samples. The sequenced sample consisted of PBMCs. The CDR3 DNA reads TGCAGTGCTAGAATTTCGGCAGATAATTCACCCCTCCACTTT. This sequence encodes CSARISADNSPLHF.